This TCR beta chain appears in the sequencing data of a study of post-analysis software for immune sequencing data. Notes on this clonotype: Its antigen is not known.

Study-level findings and limits: Patients carried roughly 5 TRBV segments more frequently than controls did, and TRBV5-6, TRBV5-1 and TRBV20-1 were among them. The study found significantly lower normalized Chao1 diversity in multiple sclerosis patients than in controls.

Losses at the gene ends were 5 bases for V and 2 bases for J; bases not matched to a gene: 3. Germline lookup yields CDR1 SQVTM and CDR2 ANQGSEA. This CDR3 is 14 amino acids long. cDNA libraries for TCR beta contained unique molecular identifiers. TCRdb redid the calling of the PCR reads with MiXCR, one entry per CDR3 protein. Found here are about 820,000 distinct CDR3 sequences, about 57% of them singletons; the top ten hold around 4.5%. The TCR originated in a girl aged 5 to 17 with multiple sclerosis. Specimen: blood. This chain joins TRBV29-1 and TRBJ2-6; 7 positions match TRBD1. The CDR3 here is CSVHDRAGANVLTF. CDR3 coding DNA: TGCAGCGTTCACGACAGGGCTGGGGCCAACGTCCTGACTTTC.